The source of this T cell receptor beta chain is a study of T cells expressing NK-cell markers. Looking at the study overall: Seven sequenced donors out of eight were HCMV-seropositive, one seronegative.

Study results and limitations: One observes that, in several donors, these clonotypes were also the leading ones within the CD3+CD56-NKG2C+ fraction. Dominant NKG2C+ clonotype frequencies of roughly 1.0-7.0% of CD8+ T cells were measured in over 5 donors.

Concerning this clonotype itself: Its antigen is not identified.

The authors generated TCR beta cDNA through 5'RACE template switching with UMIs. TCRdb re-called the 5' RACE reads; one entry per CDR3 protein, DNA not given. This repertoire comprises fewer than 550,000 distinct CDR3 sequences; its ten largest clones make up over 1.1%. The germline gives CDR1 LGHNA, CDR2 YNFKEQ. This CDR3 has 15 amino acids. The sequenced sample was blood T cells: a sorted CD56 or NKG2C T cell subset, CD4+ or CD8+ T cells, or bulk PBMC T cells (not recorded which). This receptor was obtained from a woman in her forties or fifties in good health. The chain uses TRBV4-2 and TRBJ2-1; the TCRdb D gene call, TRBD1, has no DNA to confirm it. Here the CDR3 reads CASSQEVGGSDEQFF.